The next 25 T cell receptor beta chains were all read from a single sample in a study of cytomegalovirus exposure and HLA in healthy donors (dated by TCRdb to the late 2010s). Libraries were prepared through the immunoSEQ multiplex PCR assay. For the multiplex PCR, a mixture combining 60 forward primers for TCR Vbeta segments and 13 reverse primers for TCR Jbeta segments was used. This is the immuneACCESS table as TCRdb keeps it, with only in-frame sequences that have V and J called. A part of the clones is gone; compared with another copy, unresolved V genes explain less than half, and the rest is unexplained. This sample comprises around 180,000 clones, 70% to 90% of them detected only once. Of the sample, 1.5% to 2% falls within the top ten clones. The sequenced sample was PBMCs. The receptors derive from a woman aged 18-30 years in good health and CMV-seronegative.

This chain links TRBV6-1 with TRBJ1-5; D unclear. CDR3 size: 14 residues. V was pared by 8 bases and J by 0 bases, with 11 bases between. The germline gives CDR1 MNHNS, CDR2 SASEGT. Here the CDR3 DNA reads TGTGCCAGCCGGGGAGGGAATAGCAATCAGCCCCAGCATTTT. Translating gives CASRGGNSNQPQHF.

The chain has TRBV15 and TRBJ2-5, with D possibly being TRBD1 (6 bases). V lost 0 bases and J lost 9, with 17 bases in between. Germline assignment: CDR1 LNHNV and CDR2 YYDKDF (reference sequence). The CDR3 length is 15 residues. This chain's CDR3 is CATSRDLAGARSQYF. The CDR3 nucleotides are TGTGCCACCAGCAGAGATCTGGCAGGGGCGAGGTCCCAGTACTTC.

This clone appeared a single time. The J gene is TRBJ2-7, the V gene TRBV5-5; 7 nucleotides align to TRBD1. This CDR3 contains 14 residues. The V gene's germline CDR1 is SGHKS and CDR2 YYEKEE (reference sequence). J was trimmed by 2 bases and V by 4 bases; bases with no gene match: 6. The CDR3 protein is CASSERQGPYEQYF. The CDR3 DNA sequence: TGTGCCAGCAGCGAGCGACAGGGTCCCTACGAGCAGTACTTC. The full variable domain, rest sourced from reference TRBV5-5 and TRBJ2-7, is DAGVTQSPTHLIKTRGQQVTLRCSPISGHKSVSWYQQVLGQGPQFIFQYYEKEERGRGNFPDRFSARQFPNYSSELNVNALLLGDSALYLCASSERQGPYEQYFGPGTRLTVT.

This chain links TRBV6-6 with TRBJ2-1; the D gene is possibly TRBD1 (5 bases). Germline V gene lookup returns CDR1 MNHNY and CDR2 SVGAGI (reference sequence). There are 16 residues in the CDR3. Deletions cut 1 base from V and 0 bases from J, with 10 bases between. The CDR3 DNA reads TGTGCCAGCAGTTACTACGACAGTAGCTCCTACAATGAGCAGTTCTTC. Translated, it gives CASSYYDSSSYNEQFF.

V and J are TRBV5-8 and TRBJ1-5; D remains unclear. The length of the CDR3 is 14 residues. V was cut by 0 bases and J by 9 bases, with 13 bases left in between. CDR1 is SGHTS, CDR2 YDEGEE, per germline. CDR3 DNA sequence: TGTGCCAGCAGCTTGGGGCAGTCTTCCTCGCCCCAGCATTTT. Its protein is CASSLGQSSSPQHF.

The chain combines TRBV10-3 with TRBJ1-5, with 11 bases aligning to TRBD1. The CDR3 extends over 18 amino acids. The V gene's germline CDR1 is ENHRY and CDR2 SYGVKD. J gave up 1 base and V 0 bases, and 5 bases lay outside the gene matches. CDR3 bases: TGTGCCATCAGTGAGTCGGGACAGGGGGGTGGAAGCAATCAGCCCCAGCATTTT. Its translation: CAISESGQGGGSNQPQHF.

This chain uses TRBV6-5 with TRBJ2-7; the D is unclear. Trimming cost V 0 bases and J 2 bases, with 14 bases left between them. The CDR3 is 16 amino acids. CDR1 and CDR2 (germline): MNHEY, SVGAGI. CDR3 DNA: TGTGCCAGCAGTTACTCGCGTGTTGTTCCAACCTACGAGCAGTACTTC. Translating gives CASSYSRVVPTYEQYF.

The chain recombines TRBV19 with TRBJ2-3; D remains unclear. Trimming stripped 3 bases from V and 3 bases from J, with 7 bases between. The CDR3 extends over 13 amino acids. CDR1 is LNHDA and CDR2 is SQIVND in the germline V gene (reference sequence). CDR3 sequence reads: CASSILRTDTQYF. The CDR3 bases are TGTGCCAGTAGTATTCTGCGGACAGATACGCAGTATTTT.

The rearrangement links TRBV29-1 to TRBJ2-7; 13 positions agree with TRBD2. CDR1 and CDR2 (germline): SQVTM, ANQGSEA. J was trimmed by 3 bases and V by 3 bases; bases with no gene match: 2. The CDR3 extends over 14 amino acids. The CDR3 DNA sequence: TGCAGCGTTGACGGACTAGCGGGAGACTACGAGCAGTACTTC. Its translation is CSVDGLAGDYEQYF.

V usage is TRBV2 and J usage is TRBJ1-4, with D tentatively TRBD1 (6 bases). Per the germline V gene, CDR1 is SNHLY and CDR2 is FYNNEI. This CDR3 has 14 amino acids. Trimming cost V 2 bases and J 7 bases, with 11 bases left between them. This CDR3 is CASSEHRVGEKLFF. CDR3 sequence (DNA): TGTGCCAGCAGTGAACACAGGGTGGGTGAAAAACTGTTTTTT.

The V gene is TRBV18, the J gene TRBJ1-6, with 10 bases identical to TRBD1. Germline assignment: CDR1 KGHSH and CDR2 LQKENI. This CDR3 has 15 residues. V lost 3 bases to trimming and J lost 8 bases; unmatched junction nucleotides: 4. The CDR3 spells CASSPGTGVDSPLHF. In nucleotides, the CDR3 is TGTGCCAGCTCACCCGGGACAGGGGTCGATTCACCCCTCCACTTT.

The CDR3 coding sequence is TGTGCCAGCAGTGACCGGTGGGAGCGGTGGGGGGAGTTCTTC. Translating gives CASSDRWERWGEFF. The chain links TRBV25-1 to TRBJ2-1; D perhaps matches TRBD2 (6 bases). CDR3 size: 14 residues. Trimming took 3 bases from V and 14 from J, leaving 20 bases between them. The germline CDR1 and CDR2 sequences are MGHDK and SYGVNS.

In nucleotides, the CDR3 is TGTGCCAGCAGCGTAGGGGCGGGAGCGCTGGCTACGCAGTATTTT. This encodes CASSVGAGALATQYF. The chain joins TRBV9 to TRBJ2-3, with TRBD2 identical over 7 bases. The CDR3 is 15 amino acids. Germline V gives CDR1 SGDLS, CDR2 YYNGEE. The ends lost 0 bases at V and 8 bases at J; junction bases unmatched: 9.

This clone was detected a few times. The CDR3 DNA follows: TGTGCCAGCAGTAAACAGGGTGATGGAAACACCATATATTTT. Translation gives CASSKQGDGNTIYF. The chain couples TRBV6-1 to TRBJ1-3, with D maybe TRBD1 (6 bases). The CDR3 runs 14 residues. The V end lost 5 bases, the J end lost 3 bases, and 11 bases lay between the germline ends. Looked up from germline, CDR1 is MNHNS and CDR2 is SASEGT.

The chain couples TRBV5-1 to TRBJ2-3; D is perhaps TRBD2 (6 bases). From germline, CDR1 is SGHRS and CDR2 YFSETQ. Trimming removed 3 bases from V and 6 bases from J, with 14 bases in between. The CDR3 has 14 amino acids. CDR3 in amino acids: CASSWGDHSDTQYF. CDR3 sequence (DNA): TGCGCCAGCAGCTGGGGGGACCATTCTGATACGCAGTATTTT.

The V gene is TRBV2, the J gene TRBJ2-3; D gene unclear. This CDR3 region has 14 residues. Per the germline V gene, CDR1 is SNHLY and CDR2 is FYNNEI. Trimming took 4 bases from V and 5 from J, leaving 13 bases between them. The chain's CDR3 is CASSVVTPQDTQYF. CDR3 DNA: TGTGCCAGCAGTGTCGTGACACCCCAAGATACGCAGTATTTT.

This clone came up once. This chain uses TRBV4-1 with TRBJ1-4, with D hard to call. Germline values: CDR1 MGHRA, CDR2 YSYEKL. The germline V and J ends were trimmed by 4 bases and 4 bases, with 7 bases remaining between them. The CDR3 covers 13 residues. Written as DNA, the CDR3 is TGCGCCAGCAGCCTTCAGGTTAATGAAAAACTGTTTTTT. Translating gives CASSLQVNEKLFF.

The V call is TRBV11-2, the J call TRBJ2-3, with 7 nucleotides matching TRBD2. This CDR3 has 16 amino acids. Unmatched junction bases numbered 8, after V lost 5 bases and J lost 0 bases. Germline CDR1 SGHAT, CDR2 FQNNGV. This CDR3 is CASSPPGTTSTDTQYF. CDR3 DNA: TGTGCCAGCAGCCCACCCGGGACTACTAGCACAGATACGCAGTATTTT.

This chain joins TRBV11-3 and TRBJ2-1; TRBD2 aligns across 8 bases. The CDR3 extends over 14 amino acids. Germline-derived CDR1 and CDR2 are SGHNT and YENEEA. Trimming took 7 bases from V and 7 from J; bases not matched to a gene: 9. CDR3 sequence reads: CASTLPGRGNEQFF. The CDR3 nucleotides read TGTGCCAGCACCCTTCCCGGGAGGGGAAATGAGCAGTTCTTC.

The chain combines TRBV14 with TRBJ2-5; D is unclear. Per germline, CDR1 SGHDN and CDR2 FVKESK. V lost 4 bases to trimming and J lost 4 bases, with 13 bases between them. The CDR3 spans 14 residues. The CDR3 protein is CASSPRGEGETQYF. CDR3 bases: TGTGCCAGCAGCCCTAGAGGAGAAGGAGAGACCCAGTACTTC. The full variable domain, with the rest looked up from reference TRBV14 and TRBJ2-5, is EAGVTQFPSHSVIEKGQTVTLRCDPISGHDNLYWYRRVMGKEIKFLLHFVKESKQDESGMPNNRFLAERTGGTYSTLKVQPAELEDSGVYFCASSPRGEGETQYFGPGTRLLVL.

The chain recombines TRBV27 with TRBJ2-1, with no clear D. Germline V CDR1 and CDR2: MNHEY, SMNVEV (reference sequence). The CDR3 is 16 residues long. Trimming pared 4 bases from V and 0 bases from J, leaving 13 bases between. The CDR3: CASSSYPSVSYNEQFF. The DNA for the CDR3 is TGTGCCAGCAGTTCCTACCCGAGCGTCTCCTACAATGAGCAGTTCTTC.

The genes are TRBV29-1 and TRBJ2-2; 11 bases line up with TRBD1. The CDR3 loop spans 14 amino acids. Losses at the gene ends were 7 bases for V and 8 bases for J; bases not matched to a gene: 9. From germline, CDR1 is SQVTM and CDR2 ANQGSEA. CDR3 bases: TGCAGCGCCGAAGGGGACAGGGGGTTAGGGGAGCTGTTTTTT. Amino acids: CSAEGDRGLGELFF.

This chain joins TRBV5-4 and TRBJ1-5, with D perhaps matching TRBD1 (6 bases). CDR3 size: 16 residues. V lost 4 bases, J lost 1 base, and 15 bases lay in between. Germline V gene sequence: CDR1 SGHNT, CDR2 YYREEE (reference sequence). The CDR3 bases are TGTGCCAGCAGCCCGGGGGGCCCGGGGAGCAATCAGCCCCAGCATTTT. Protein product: CASSPGGPGSNQPQHF. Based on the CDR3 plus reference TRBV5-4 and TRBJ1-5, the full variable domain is ETGVTQSPTHLIKTRGQQVTLRCSSQSGHNTVSWYQQALGQGPQFIFQYYREEENGRGNFPPRFSGLQFPNYSSELNVNALELDDSALYLCASSPGGPGSNQPQHFGDGTRLSIL.

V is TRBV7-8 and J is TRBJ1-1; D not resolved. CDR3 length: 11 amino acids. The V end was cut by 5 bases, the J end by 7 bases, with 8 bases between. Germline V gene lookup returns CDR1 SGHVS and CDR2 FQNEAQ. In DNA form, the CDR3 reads TGTGCCAGCAGCCCCCAGAATGAAGCTTTCTTT. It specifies CASSPQNEAFF.

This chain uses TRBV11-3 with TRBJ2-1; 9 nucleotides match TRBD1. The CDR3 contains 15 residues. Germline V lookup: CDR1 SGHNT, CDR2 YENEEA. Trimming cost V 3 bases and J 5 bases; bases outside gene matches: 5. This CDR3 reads CASSFPGQGNNEQFF. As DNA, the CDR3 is TGTGCCAGCAGCTTTCCGGGACAGGGCAACAATGAGCAGTTCTTC. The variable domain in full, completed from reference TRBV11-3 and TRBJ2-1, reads EAGVVQSPRYKIIEKKQPVAFWCNPISGHNTLYWYLQNLGQGPELLIRYENEEAVDDSQLPKDRFSAERLKGVDSTLKIQPAELGDSAVYLCASSFPGQGNNEQFFGPGTRLTVL.